This T cell receptor beta chain was identified in a study of CD8+CD57+ T cells in acquired aplastic anemia. All patients picked for sequencing had shown, by flow cytometry, an expansion of CD8+CD57+ cells. Severe acquired aplastic anemia was present in all patients. Points from the study as a whole: Controls did not differ significantly from patients in CD8+ Simpson's diversity.

About this clonotype: Its antigen is still unknown.

Profiling of TCR beta VDJ combinations and CDR3 sequences used genomic DNA as template. TCRdb reanalysed the reads using MiXCR and keeps one entry per CDR3 protein. The table records 150,000 or so distinct CDR3 sequences, more than 45% of them present only once. Germline values: CDR1 SGHTA, CDR2 FQGNSA. The CDR3 loop spans 11 amino acids. V was trimmed by 7 bases and J by 7 bases, leaving 10 bases between them. This clonotype originated in a human donor with aplastic anemia. The rearrangement joins TRBV7-2 to TRBJ2-5; possible D gene TRBD2, 7 bases. The sample consisted of sorted CD4+, CD8+, or CD8+CD57+ T cells (not recorded which) from PBMCs. The CDR3 region is CASKGGLTQYF. The DNA of the CDR3 is TGTGCCAGCAAGGGGGGGCTGACCCAGTACTTC.